These 27 T cell receptor beta chains were all obtained from the same sample, sequenced in a study of blood T cell repertoires in COVID-19 (dated by TCRdb to 2018 to 2021). Library preparation was by the immunoSEQ multiplex PCR assay. In its TCRdb copy, this immuneACCESS table keeps in-frame sequences only and misses some clones. Where compared with another copy, unresolved V genes explain less than half of these, and the others have no known cause. A total of about 340,000 clones appear in this sample, about 88% of them only once. The ten largest account for about 7.3% of the sample. Sequencing was carried out using peripheral blood. The receptor source for this set is a woman in her 70s with COVID-19, enrolled during active disease.

J is TRBJ2-3 and V is TRBV18; 9 bases fit TRBD1. CDR1 and CDR2 from the germline V gene are KGHSH and LQKENI. This CDR3 region has 15 residues. V lost 2 bases, J lost 3 bases, and 3 bases stayed unmatched. The CDR3 DNA follows: TGTGCCAGCTCACCAATAGGACAGGGGACAGATACGCAGTATTTT. It is translated as CASSPIGQGTDTQYF.

As DNA, the CDR3 is TGTGCCTGGGTCCGGGACAGGGGTAACTATGGCTACACCTTC. Its protein is CAWVRDRGNYGYTF. The chain couples TRBV30 to TRBJ1-2, with TRBD1 matching over 10 bases. The CDR3 length is 14 residues. V was clipped by 5 bases and J by 1 base; unmatched bases: 4. Germline V CDR1 and CDR2: GTSNPN, SVGIG (reference sequence).

The gene calls are TRBV7-9 and TRBJ1-1; TRBD1 might be the D (5 bases). V lost 5 bases and J lost 2, with 15 bases in between. Germline V CDR1 and CDR2: SEHNR, FQNEAQ (reference sequence). The CDR3 loop spans 15 amino acids. CDR3 DNA: TGTGCCAGCAGCCCCCGTGGGGGGATTAACACTGAAGCTTTCTTT. Translating it yields CASSPRGGINTEAFF.

The V and J genes are TRBV24-1 and TRBJ2-7; 8 nucleotides agree with TRBD2. This CDR3 comprises 13 residues. V lost 5 bases to trimming and J lost 2 bases; unmatched junction nucleotides: 1. The V gene's germline CDR1 is KGHDR and CDR2 SFDVKD. The CDR3 loop is CATSAAGAYEQYF. CDR3 DNA: TGTGCCACCAGTGCAGCGGGGGCCTACGAGCAGTACTTC.

The J gene is TRBJ2-1, the V gene TRBV29-1; 10 bases match TRBD1. The ends lost 6 bases at V and 4 bases at J; junction bases unmatched: 12. CDR1 is SQVTM, CDR2 ANQGSEA, per germline. The CDR3 covers 16 residues. CDR3 loop: CSVEPGTGESYNEQFF. The DNA for the CDR3 is TGCAGCGTAGAACCCGGGACAGGGGAATCTTACAATGAGCAGTTCTTC.

The chain is built from TRBV4-3 and TRBJ1-1, with 11 bases that match TRBD1. Germline trimming cut 6 bases from V and 5 bases from J; bases unmatched to any gene: 8. Germline loops: CDR1 LGHNA, CDR2 YSLEER. The CDR3 spans 15 residues. The CDR3 region has the DNA TGCGCCAGCAGACGAGGACAGGGGGCTTCGACTGAAGCTTTCTTT. Translating gives CASRRGQGASTEAFF.

The gene calls are TRBV24-1 and TRBJ2-1; 11 bases are a match to TRBD2. V gave up 4 bases and J gave up 5 bases; unmatched junction bases: 6. The CDR3 runs 16 residues. The germline V gene encodes CDR1 KGHDR and CDR2 SFDVKD. DNA for the CDR3: TGTGCCACCAGTGAGACTAGCGGGGAGAGGCACAATGAGCAGTTCTTC. Protein: CATSETSGERHNEQFF.

V gene TRBV3-1 (or the pseudogene TRBV3-2) combines with J gene TRBJ1-1, with 9 bases matching TRBD1. Trimming removed 0 bases from V and 3 bases from J; junction bases left unmatched: 2. The CDR3 is 15 residues long. Per germline, CDR1 LGHDT and CDR2 YNNKEL (reference sequence). CDR3 sequence (DNA): TGTGCCAGCAGCCAAGAGACAGGGGGATACACTGAAGCTTTCTTT. Its translation is CASSQETGGYTEAFF.

This clone came up once. The chain links TRBV24-1 to TRBJ2-7; the D gene is possibly TRBD2 (7 bases). Trimming stripped 9 bases from V and 7 bases from J, with 18 bases between. Germline CDR1 KGHDR, CDR2 SFDVKD. CDR3 size: 13 residues. CDR3 sequence: CATAGAGLGEQYF. CDR3 sequence (DNA): TGTGCCACCGCGGGGGCGGGGTTAGGAGAGCAGTACTTC.

The chain uses TRBV10-3 and TRBJ1-2, with 9 bases aligning to TRBD1. This CDR3 is built from 13 residues. Per germline, CDR1 ENHRY and CDR2 SYGVKD. V lost 6 bases to trimming and J lost 6 bases; unmatched junction nucleotides: 5. The CDR3 region is CAIRRTGEDGYTF. For the CDR3, the DNA is TGTGCCATCAGGAGGACAGGGGAAGATGGCTACACCTTC.

This chain connects TRBV24-1 to TRBJ2-5; TRBD1 matches at 11 bases. With 1 base clipped from V and 0 bases from J, the junction kept 3 bases outside the gene matches. Germline lookup yields CDR1 KGHDR and CDR2 SFDVKD. This CDR3 comprises 17 residues. CDR3 sequence: CATSDFGQGAYQETQYF. The CDR3 DNA is TGTGCCACCAGTGATTTCGGACAGGGGGCTTACCAAGAGACCCAGTACTTC.

The table lists this clone with a few counts. This sequence joins TRBV5-1 and TRBJ1-1; 9 positions match TRBD1. Germline lookup yields CDR1 SGHRS and CDR2 YFSETQ. Trimming took 3 bases from V and 5 from J; bases not matched to a gene: 2. This CDR3 region has 13 residues. CDR3 loop: CASSWTGETEAFF. The DNA of the CDR3 is TGCGCCAGCAGCTGGACAGGGGAAACTGAAGCTTTCTTT.

This chain uses TRBV18 with TRBJ1-2; 9 positions agree with TRBD1. With 5 bases clipped from V and 7 bases from J, the junction kept 5 bases outside the gene matches. The CDR3 has 13 residues. Germline CDR1 reads KGHSH; CDR2 reads LQKENI. The CDR3 coding sequence is TGTGCCAGCTCAGAACAGGGGGCTAGTGGCTACACCTTC. It specifies CASSEQGASGYTF. The variable domain in full, completed from reference TRBV18 and TRBJ1-2, reads NAGVMQNPRHLVRRRGQEARLRCSPMKGHSHVYWYRQLPEEGLKFMVYLQKENIIDESGMPKERFSAEFPKEGPSILRIQQVVRGDSAAYFCASSEQGASGYTFGSGTRLTVV.

CDR3 amino acids: CAWSVLEGRNSPLHF. As DNA, the CDR3 is TGTGCCTGGAGTGTACTGGAGGGGAGGAATTCACCCCTCCACTTT. The chain uses TRBV30 and TRBJ1-6; tentatively, D is TRBD1 (5 bases). This CDR3 region has 15 residues. Germline lookup yields CDR1 GTSNPN and CDR2 SVGIG (reference sequence). Trimming took off 0 bases at V and 7 bases at J, with 13 bases between the two ends.

The chain joins TRBV4-1 to TRBJ1-2; 11 bases fit TRBD1. Germline CDR1 MGHRA, CDR2 YSYEKL. There are 17 residues in the CDR3. Unmatched junction bases numbered 6, after V lost 3 bases and J lost 0 bases. The chain's CDR3 is CASSHGGQGGANYGYTF. The CDR3, as DNA: TGCGCCAGCAGCCACGGGGGACAGGGGGGAGCTAACTATGGCTACACCTTC.

The J gene is TRBJ1-1, the V gene TRBV6-5; D not certain. Trimming removed 6 bases at V and 2 bases at J, with 10 bases between. The CDR3 length is 13 residues. The germline CDR1 and CDR2 sequences are MNHEY and SVGAGI. CDR3 residues: CASSRVINTEAFF. CDR3 sequence (DNA): TGTGCCAGCAGCCGGGTCATAAACACTGAAGCTTTCTTT.

The rearrangement uses TRBV10-3 and TRBJ2-7, with 9 bases fitting TRBD1. The CDR3 consists of 14 residues. The V segment lost 3 bases and the J segment 2 bases; nucleotides outside the gene matches: 2. Per the germline V gene, CDR1 is ENHRY and CDR2 is SYGVKD. The CDR3 DNA sequence: TGTGCCATCAGTGATAGACAGGGGGCCTACGAGCAGTACTTC. Translating it yields CAISDRQGAYEQYF.

V usage is TRBV24-1 and J usage is TRBJ1-4; TRBD1 is a possible D gene (6 bases). Trimming took 2 bases from V and 8 from J, leaving 14 bases between them. CDR3 size: 15 residues. Germline-derived CDR1 and CDR2 are KGHDR and SFDVKD. CDR3: CATSDSRDTWEKLFF. The CDR3 DNA sequence: TGTGCCACCAGTGATTCCAGGGACACTTGGGAAAAACTGTTTTTT.

The chain recombines TRBV27 with TRBJ1-6, with D possibly matching TRBD1 (5 bases). CDR1 and CDR2 (germline): MNHEY, SMNVEV (reference sequence). The CDR3 is 17 residues long. V lost 5 bases and J 8 bases, leaving 22 bases between the germline ends. The CDR3 here is CASSPEFQGFNDSPLHF. CDR3 in DNA: TGTGCCAGCAGTCCAGAATTTCAGGGTTTCAACGATTCACCCCTCCACTTT.

This clone has just one count. The chain joins TRBV29-1 to TRBJ2-2; the match to TRBD1 covers 7 bases. V shed 4 bases, J shed 0 bases, and the junction held 2 bases outside the gene matches. The CDR3 has 14 residues. The germline CDR1 and CDR2 sequences are SQVTM and ANQGSEA. CDR3 nucleotides: TGCAGCGTTGTGAGGGGGCCGAACACCGGGGAGCTGTTTTTT. Amino acids: CSVVRGPNTGELFF.

The J gene is TRBJ1-1, the V gene TRBV7-2; no firm D call. V was trimmed by 5 bases and J by 4 bases, leaving 11 bases between them. Germline values: CDR1 SGHTA, CDR2 FQGNSA. The CDR3 sequence is 13 residues long. The CDR3 sequence is CASSLKSSTEAFF. The CDR3 DNA follows: TGTGCCAGCAGCCTCAAGAGTAGCACTGAAGCTTTCTTT.

This clone was counted once. J is TRBJ2-5 and V is TRBV5-1, with D unclear. The CDR3 is 14 residues long. The germline V gene encodes CDR1 SGHRS and CDR2 YFSETQ. V shed 0 bases and J shed 0 bases, with 6 bases lying between them. As DNA, the CDR3 is TGCGCCAGCAGCTTGGACAGAGACCAAGAGACCCAGTACTTC. Translation gives CASSLDRDQETQYF.

The chain has TRBV18 and TRBJ1-6; TRBD1 agrees at 9 bases. After removal of 6 bases from V and 8 bases from J, the junction contained 8 bases not matched to a gene. The CDR3 sequence is 15 residues long. CDR1 is KGHSH and CDR2 is LQKENI in the germline V gene. The CDR3 DNA reads TGTGCCAGCTCGAACCTACAGGGGGCGGATTCACCCCTCCACTTT. It codes for CASSNLQGADSPLHF. Full variable domain (missing parts from reference TRBV18 and TRBJ1-6): NAGVMQNPRHLVRRRGQEARLRCSPMKGHSHVYWYRQLPEEGLKFMVYLQKENIIDESGMPKERFSAEFPKEGPSILRIQQVVRGDSAAYFCASSNLQGADSPLHFGNGTRLTVT.

The chain carries TRBV10-2 and TRBJ1-5; D gene unclear. Trimming pared 6 bases from V and 5 bases from J, leaving 11 bases between. Germline loops: CDR1 WSHSY, CDR2 SAAADI. The CDR3 covers 13 residues. In DNA, the CDR3 is TGCGCCAGCAGCCCGGACGGGGATCAGCCCCAGCATTTT. It encodes CASSPDGDQPQHF.

The chain is built from TRBV3-1 (or the pseudogene TRBV3-2) and TRBJ2-1; TRBD1 matches 10 bases. The germline V gene encodes CDR1 LGHDT and CDR2 YNNKEL (reference sequence). V shed 4 bases, J shed 6 bases, and the junction held 6 bases outside the gene matches. The CDR3 sequence is 15 residues long. This CDR3 is CASSRGTGVLNEQFF. CDR3 nucleotides: TGTGCCAGCAGCCGGGGGACAGGGGTTCTCAATGAGCAGTTCTTC.

The chain has TRBV2 and TRBJ1-4; no clear D gene. Germline V gene data show CDR1 as SNHLY and CDR2 as FYNNEI. The CDR3 is 13 residues long. V lost 8 bases and J 7 bases, leaving 14 bases between the germline ends. CDR3: CASHGERSEKLFF. The CDR3 DNA reads as TGTGCCAGCCACGGGGAGAGGAGTGAAAAACTGTTTTTT.

The V call is TRBV29-1, the J call TRBJ1-5; weak D call: TRBD1 (6 bases). The V and J ends lost 6 bases and 3 bases respectively, with 21 bases between them. CDR1 is SQVTM and CDR2 is ANQGSEA in the germline V gene. This CDR3 contains 16 residues. The CDR3 DNA follows: TGCAGCGTAGACCAGGGGTCCTATCGATTCAATCAGCCCCAGCATTTT. It translates to CSVDQGSYRFNQPQHF.